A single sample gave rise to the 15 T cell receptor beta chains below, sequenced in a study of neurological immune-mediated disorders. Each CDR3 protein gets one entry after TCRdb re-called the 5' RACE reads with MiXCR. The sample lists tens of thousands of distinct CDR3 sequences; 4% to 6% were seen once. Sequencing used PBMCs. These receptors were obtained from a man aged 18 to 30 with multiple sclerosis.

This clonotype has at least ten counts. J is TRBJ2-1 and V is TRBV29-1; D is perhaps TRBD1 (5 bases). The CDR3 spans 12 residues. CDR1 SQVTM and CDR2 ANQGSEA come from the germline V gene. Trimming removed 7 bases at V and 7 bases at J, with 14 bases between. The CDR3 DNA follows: TGCAGCGCCTGTACACCAGGGAATGAGCAGTTCTTC. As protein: CSACTPGNEQFF.

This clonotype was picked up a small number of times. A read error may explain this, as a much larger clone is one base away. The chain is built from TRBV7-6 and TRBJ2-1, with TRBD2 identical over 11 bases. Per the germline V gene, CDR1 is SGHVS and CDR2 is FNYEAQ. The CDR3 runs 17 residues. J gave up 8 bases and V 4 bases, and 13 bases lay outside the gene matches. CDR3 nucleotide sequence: TGTGCCAGCAGCTCCGGGACGGGAACTAGCGGGAGCTATGAGCAGTTCTTC. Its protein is CASSSGTGTSGSYEQFF.

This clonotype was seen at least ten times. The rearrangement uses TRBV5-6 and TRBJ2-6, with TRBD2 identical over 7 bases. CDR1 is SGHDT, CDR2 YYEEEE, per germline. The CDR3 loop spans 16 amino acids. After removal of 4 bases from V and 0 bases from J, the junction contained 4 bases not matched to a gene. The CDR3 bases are TGTGCCAGCAGCAAGGGACTACGCTCTGGGGCCAACGTCCTGACTTTC. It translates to CASSKGLRSGANVLTF. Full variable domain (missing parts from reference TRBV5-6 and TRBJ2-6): DAGVTQSPTHLIKTRGQQVTLRCSPKSGHDTVSWYQQALGQGPQFIFQYYEEEERQRGNFPDRFSGHQFPNYSSELNVNALLLGDSALYLCASSKGLRSGANVLTFGAGSRLTVL.

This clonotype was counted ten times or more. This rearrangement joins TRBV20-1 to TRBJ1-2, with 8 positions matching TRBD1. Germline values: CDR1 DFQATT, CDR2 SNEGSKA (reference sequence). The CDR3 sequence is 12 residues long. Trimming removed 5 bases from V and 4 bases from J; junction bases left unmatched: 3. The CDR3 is CSAAQGAYGYTF. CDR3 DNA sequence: TGCAGTGCTGCCCAGGGGGCCTATGGCTACACCTTC.

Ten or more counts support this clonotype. This CDR3 is CASSSGGGAYNEQFF. CDR3 in DNA: TGCGCCAGCAGCTCCGGCGGGGGGGCATACAATGAGCAGTTCTTC. This chain connects TRBV5-1 to TRBJ2-1, with TRBD2 matching 9 bases. With V trimmed by 3 bases and J by 4 bases, 5 bases remained unmatched. The germline V gene encodes CDR1 SGHRS and CDR2 YFSETQ. The CDR3 extends over 15 amino acids.

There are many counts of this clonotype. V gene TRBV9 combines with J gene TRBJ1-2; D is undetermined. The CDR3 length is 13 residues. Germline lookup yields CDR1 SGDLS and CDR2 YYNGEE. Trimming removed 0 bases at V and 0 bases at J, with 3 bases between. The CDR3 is CASSVVSNYGYTF. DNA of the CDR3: TGTGCCAGCAGCGTAGTCTCTAACTATGGCTACACCTTC.

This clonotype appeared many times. The CDR3 DNA reads TGTGCCAGCAGTTACCGAGTAGGGGGCCATTCACCCCTCCACTTT. This codes for CASSYRVGGHSPLHF. The V call is TRBV6-5, the J call TRBJ1-6; 7 bases line up with TRBD1. The CDR3 extends over 15 amino acids. V lost 2 bases, J lost 8 bases, and 6 bases stayed unmatched. CDR1 is MNHEY, CDR2 SVGAGI, per germline.

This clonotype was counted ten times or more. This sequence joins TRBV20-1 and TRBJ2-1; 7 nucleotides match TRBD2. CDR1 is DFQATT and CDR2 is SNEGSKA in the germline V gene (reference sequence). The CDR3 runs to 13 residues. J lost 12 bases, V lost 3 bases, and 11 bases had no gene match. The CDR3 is CSARVREAVGQFF. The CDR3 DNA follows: TGCAGTGCTAGGGTTCGGGAGGCCGTTGGGCAGTTCTTC.

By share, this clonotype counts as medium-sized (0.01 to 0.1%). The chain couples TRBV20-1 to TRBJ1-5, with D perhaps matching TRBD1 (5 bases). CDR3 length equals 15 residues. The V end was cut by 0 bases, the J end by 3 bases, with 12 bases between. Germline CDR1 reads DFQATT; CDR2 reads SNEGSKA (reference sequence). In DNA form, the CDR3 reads TGCAGTGCTAGAGAGTGGGGGTCCTACAATCAGCCCCAGCATTTT. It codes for CSAREWGSYNQPQHF.

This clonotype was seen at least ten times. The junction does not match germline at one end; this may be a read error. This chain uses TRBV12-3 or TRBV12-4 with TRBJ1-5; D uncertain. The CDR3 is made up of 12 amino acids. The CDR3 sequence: CASSLINQPQNF. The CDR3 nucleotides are TGTGCCAGCAGCTTAATCAATCAGCCCCAGAATTTT.

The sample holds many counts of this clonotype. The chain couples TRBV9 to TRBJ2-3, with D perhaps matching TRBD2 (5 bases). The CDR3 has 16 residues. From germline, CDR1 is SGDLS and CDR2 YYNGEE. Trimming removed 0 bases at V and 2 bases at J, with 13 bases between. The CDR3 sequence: CASSVAGGFVTDTQYF. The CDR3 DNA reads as TGTGCCAGCAGCGTAGCGGGCGGGTTCGTCACAGATACGCAGTATTTT. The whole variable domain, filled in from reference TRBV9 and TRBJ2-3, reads DSGVTQTPKHLITATGQRVTLRCSPRSGDLSVYWYQQSLDQGLQFLIQYYNGEERAKGNILERFSAQQFPDLHSELNLSSLELGDSALYFCASSVAGGFVTDTQYFGPGTRLTVL.

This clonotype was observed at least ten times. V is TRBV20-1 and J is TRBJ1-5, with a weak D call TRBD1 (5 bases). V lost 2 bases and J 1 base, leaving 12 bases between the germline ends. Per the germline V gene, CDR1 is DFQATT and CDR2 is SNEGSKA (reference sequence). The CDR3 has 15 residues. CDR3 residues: CSARQGLWSNQPQHF. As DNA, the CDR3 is TGCAGTGCTAGACAGGGCCTCTGGAGCAATCAGCCCCAGCATTTT.

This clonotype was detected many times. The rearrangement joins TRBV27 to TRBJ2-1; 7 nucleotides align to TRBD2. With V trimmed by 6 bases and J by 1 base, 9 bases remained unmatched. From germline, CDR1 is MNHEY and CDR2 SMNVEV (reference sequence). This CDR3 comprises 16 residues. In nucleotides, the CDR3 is TGTGCCAGCAGAATACTAGCGAGAGAATCCTACAATGAGCAGTTCTTC. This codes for CASRILARESYNEQFF.

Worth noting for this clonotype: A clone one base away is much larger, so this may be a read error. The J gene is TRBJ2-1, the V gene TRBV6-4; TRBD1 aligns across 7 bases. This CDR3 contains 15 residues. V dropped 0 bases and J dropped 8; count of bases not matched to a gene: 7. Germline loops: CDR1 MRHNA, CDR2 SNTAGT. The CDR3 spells CASSDSTRGGDEQFF. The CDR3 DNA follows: TGTGCCAGCAGTGACTCAACTAGAGGGGGCGATGAGCAGTTCTTC.

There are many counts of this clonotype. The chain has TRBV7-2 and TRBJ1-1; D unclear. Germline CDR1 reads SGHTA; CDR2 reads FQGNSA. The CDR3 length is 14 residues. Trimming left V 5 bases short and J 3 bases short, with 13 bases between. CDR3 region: CASSERIGDTEAFF. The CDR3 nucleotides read TGTGCCAGCAGCGAGCGAATCGGGGACACTGAAGCTTTCTTT.